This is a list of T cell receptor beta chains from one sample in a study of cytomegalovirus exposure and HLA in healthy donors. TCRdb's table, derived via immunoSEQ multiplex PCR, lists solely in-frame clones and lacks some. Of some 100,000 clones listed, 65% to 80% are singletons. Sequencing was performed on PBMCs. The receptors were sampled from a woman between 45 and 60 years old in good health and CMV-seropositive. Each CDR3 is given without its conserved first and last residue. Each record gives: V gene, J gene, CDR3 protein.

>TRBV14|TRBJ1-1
ASSQEAGRARAF
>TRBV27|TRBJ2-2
ASSPPAGGNTGELF
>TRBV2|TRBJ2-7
ASGDRYEQY
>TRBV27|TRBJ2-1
ASSLIAGGSYNEQF
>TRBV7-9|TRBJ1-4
ASSLGGGAEKLF
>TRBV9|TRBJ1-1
ASSGDRNTEAF
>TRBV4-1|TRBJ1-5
ASSHEDRGRDQPQH
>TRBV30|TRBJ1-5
AWNQGHPNQPQH
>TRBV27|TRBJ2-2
ASSFIGGELF
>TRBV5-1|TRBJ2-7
ASSLLGGSDEQY
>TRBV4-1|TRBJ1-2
ASSQDQGGRSYGYT
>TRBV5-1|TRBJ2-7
ASRQGGLSTYYEQY
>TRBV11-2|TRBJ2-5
ASSRGGSGGSQETQY
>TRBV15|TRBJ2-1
ATSREEETSYNEQF
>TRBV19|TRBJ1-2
ASSRTRLYGYT